This passage covers 28 T cell receptor beta chains from one sample sequenced in a study of blood T cell repertoires in COVID-19. Clones were read by immunoSEQ multiplex PCR, and TCRdb kept only the in-frame ones, dropping some. The data show approximately 450,000 clones, roughly 85% seen once. Source material: PBMCs or T cells enriched from blood (not recorded which). The receptors originated from a woman aged 18-35 years with acute COVID-19.

The J gene is TRBJ2-7, the V gene TRBV29-1; D possibly corresponds to TRBD2 (6 bases). The V gene lost 2 bases and the J gene lost 2 bases, with 13 bases spanning the gap. The CDR3 runs to 14 residues. Germline values: CDR1 SQVTM, CDR2 ANQGSEA. In DNA, the CDR3 is TGCAGCGTTGAAAGCGGGTCGGCGACCTACGAGCAGTACTTC. It encodes CSVESGSATYEQYF.

This chain uses TRBV10-3 with TRBJ1-5; a possible D gene is TRBD1 (5 bases). The germline gives CDR1 ENHRY, CDR2 SYGVKD. This CDR3 comprises 17 residues. Trimming took off 7 bases at V and 0 bases at J, with 19 bases between the two ends. The CDR3 DNA is TGTGCCATCACCCACCTAGAAGACAGTGATAGCAATCAGCCCCAGCATTTT. Translated, it gives CAITHLEDSDSNQPQHF.

The chain carries TRBV27 and TRBJ2-3, with 10 bases identical to TRBD2. From germline, CDR1 is MNHEY and CDR2 SMNVEV (reference sequence). V dropped 7 bases and J dropped 6; count of bases not matched to a gene: 16. The CDR3 loop spans 17 amino acids. CDR3 in amino acids: CASKRGASGGGGDTQYF. The CDR3 bases are TGTGCCAGCAAAAGGGGGGCTAGCGGGGGCGGAGGCGATACGCAGTATTTT.

V gene TRBV14 combines with J gene TRBJ2-3, with a tentative D call TRBD1 (5 bases). V lost 1 base and J lost 9, with 8 bases in between. This CDR3 contains 12 residues. Germline V gene data show CDR1 as SGHDN and CDR2 as FVKESK. This chain's CDR3 is CASSQARETQYF. Here the CDR3 DNA reads TGTGCCAGCAGCCAAGCCAGGGAAACGCAGTATTTT.

This chain links TRBV23-1 with TRBJ1-2; D not certain. TRBV23-1 is recorded as an ORF, its role being uncertain. The CDR3 totals 11 residues. The V and J ends lost 3 bases and 4 bases respectively, with 3 bases between them. CDR3 residues: CASSHRYGYTF. CDR3 coding DNA: TGCGCCAGCAGTCACCGCTATGGCTACACCTTC.

This clone has more than one count but fewer than ten. This sample includes further DNA sequences coding for the same CDR3. This sequence joins TRBV4-1 and TRBJ2-1; weak D call: TRBD1 (5 bases). Deletions cut 2 bases from V and 0 bases from J, with 8 bases between. Germline assignment: CDR1 MGHRA and CDR2 YSYEKL. This CDR3 has 15 amino acids. The CDR3 nucleotides are TGCGCCAGCAGCCAACAGGGTAGCTCCTACAATGAGCAGTTCTTC. Amino acids: CASSQQGSSYNEQFF.

The chain couples TRBV4-3 to TRBJ1-2, with TRBD1 matching over 7 bases. The CDR3 is 15 residues long. Germline V CDR1 and CDR2: LGHNA, YSLEER. The junction had 1 base not matched to a gene; V was cut back by 0 bases and J by 0 bases. The CDR3 DNA sequence: TGCGCCAGCAGCCAAGAACAGGGGTCTAACTATGGCTACACCTTC. Translation gives CASSQEQGSNYGYTF.

The chain is built from TRBV25-1 and TRBJ2-1; 8 bases match TRBD2. The V gene's germline CDR1 is MGHDK and CDR2 SYGVNS. V trimming: 8 bases; J trimming: 4 bases; junction bases outside the gene matches: 7. This CDR3 is built from 14 residues. The CDR3 region has the DNA TGTGCCAGCGCAATAGCGGGAATTTACAATGAGCAGTTCTTC. Translated: CASAIAGIYNEQFF. Full variable domain (outside the CDR3, taken from reference TRBV25-1 and TRBJ2-1): EADIYQTPRYLVIGTGKKITLECSQTMGHDKMYWYQQDPGMELHLIHYSYGVNSTEKGDLSSESTVSRIRTEHFPLTLESARPSHTSQYLCASAIAGIYNEQFFGPGTRLTVL.

This clone was seen a handful of times. The chain is built from TRBV13 and TRBJ1-5; D not resolved. The CDR3 runs 14 residues. The germline V gene has CDR1 PRHDT and CDR2 FYEKMQ (reference sequence). The V end was cut by 5 bases, the J end by 0 bases, with 8 bases between. In DNA, the CDR3 is TGTGCCAGCAGCACATACAATAGCAATCAGCCCCAGCATTTT. Translated: CASSTYNSNQPQHF.

This chain uses TRBV6-5 with TRBJ2-7; TRBD2 aligns across 11 bases. CDR1 is MNHEY, CDR2 SVGAGI, per germline. The CDR3 contains 14 residues. After removal of 5 bases from V and 3 bases from J, the junction contained 3 bases not matched to a gene. The CDR3 sequence is CASSLAGGGYEQYF. Here the CDR3 DNA reads TGTGCCAGCAGTCTAGCGGGGGGCGGCTACGAGCAGTACTTC.

This clone has a handful of counts. CDR3 in amino acids: CASSLDTSGGLNSPLHF. The CDR3 DNA reads as TGTGCCAGCAGCTTAGACACCTCGGGGGGTCTCAATTCACCCCTCCACTTT. V gene TRBV7-6 combines with J gene TRBJ1-6; TRBD1 might be the D (5 bases). This CDR3 is built from 17 residues. Germline CDR1 SGHVS, CDR2 FNYEAQ. V dropped 1 base and J dropped 7 bases, with 17 bases sitting between them.

The V call is TRBV7-3, the J call TRBJ2-7, with 12 bases identical to TRBD2. CDR1 and CDR2 from the germline V gene are SGHTA and FQGTGA. V shed 4 bases, J shed 5 bases, and the junction held 12 bases outside the gene matches. There are 17 residues in the CDR3. CDR3 protein: CASSSYLRLAGDHEQYF. CDR3 bases: TGTGCCAGCAGCTCCTATCTCCGACTAGCGGGGGATCACGAGCAGTACTTC. Based on the CDR3 plus reference TRBV7-3 and TRBJ2-7, the full variable domain is GAGVSQTPSNKVTEKGKYVELRCDPISGHTALYWYRQSLGQGPEFLIYFQGTGAADDSGLPNDRFFAVRPEGSVSTLKIQRTERGDSAVYLCASSSYLRLAGDHEQYFGPGTRLTVT.

The chain carries TRBV2 and TRBJ2-3; D remains unclear. The V gene's germline CDR1 is SNHLY and CDR2 FYNNEI. This CDR3 spans 11 amino acids. Trimming left V 8 bases short and J 7 bases short, with 10 bases between. This CDR3 reads CASLADNTQYF. CDR3 nucleotides: TGTGCCAGCCTCGCGGATAATACGCAGTATTTT. Complete variable domain (other parts from reference TRBV2 and TRBJ2-3): EPEVTQTPSHQVTQMGQEVILRCVPISNHLYFYWYRQILGQKVEFLVSFYNNEISEKSEIFDDQFSVERPDGSNFTLKIRSTKLEDSAMYFCASLADNTQYFGPGTRLTVL.

The CDR3: CASSTPLGGTNSPLHF. The CDR3 coding sequence is TGTGCCAGTAGTACTCCGTTGGGGGGGACGAATTCACCCCTCCACTTT. The chain recombines TRBV19 with TRBJ1-6; D is perhaps TRBD1 (5 bases). This CDR3 region has 16 residues. V dropped 4 bases and J dropped 7 bases, with 17 bases sitting between them. The germline gives CDR1 LNHDA, CDR2 SQIVND (reference sequence).

The table lists this clone with a few counts. The same CDR3 also results from other DNA sequences found in this sample. The chain is built from TRBV10-3 and TRBJ2-2; D is perhaps TRBD2 (6 bases). Germline-derived CDR1 and CDR2 are ENHRY and SYGVKD. The CDR3 consists of 13 residues. The germline V and J ends were trimmed by 10 bases and 1 base, with 10 bases remaining between them. In nucleotides, the CDR3 is TGTGCCACCGGGACTGGGAACACCGGGGAGCTGTTTTTT. The encoded protein is CATGTGNTGELFF.

V usage is TRBV5-6 and J usage is TRBJ2-5, with 13 bases matching TRBD2. The CDR3 sequence is 17 residues long. CDR1 is SGHDT, CDR2 YYEEEE, per germline. The V segment lost 2 bases and the J segment 5 bases; nucleotides outside the gene matches: 9. This CDR3 reads CASSLVGLAGVRETQYF. Written as DNA, the CDR3 is TGTGCCAGCAGCTTAGTCGGACTAGCGGGGGTGAGGGAGACCCAGTACTTC.

V and J are TRBV3-1 (or the pseudogene TRBV3-2) and TRBJ1-1; D is ambiguous. The CDR3 contains 15 residues. The V gene's germline CDR1 is LGHDT and CDR2 YNNKEL (reference sequence). The ends were cut back, 5 bases at V and 0 bases at J, with 13 bases in the middle. The CDR3 is CASSFLSGMNTEAFF. The CDR3 DNA sequence: TGTGCCAGCAGCTTTCTATCGGGGATGAACACTGAAGCTTTCTTT.

V is TRBV2 and J is TRBJ2-1; 11 bases match TRBD2. The ends lost 7 bases at V and 6 bases at J; junction bases unmatched: 8. Germline CDR1 SNHLY, CDR2 FYNNEI. The CDR3 is 15 residues long. CDR3 residues: CASIELAGVGNEQFF. The CDR3 DNA is TGTGCCAGCATCGAACTAGCGGGAGTTGGCAATGAGCAGTTCTTC.

This chain joins TRBV10-1 and TRBJ1-2; tentatively, D is TRBD1 (5 bases). The germline CDR1 and CDR2 sequences are WNHNN and SYGVQD (reference sequence). The CDR3 sequence is 13 residues long. Trimming pared 3 bases from V and 1 base from J, leaving 6 bases between. For the CDR3, the DNA is TGCGCCAGCAGTGAAGGGGATAACTATGGCTACACCTTC. This gives the protein CASSEGDNYGYTF.

The table lists this clone with a count of one. The CDR3 is CASSRQEFSPLHF. The CDR3 DNA follows: TGTGCCAGCAGTCGACAGGAATTTTCACCCCTCCACTTT. This chain links TRBV12-3 or TRBV12-4 with TRBJ1-6; D is perhaps TRBD1 (6 bases). CDR3 length equals 13 residues. The germline V and J ends were trimmed by 5 bases and 9 bases, with 11 bases remaining between them.

This rearrangement joins TRBV19 to TRBJ1-1; no clear D. In germline, CDR1 is LNHDA, CDR2 SQIVND (reference sequence). CDR3 length: 13 residues. Trimming left V 7 bases short and J 0 bases short, with 9 bases between. The CDR3 DNA is TGTGCCAGTATGGGCAGAATGAACACTGAAGCTTTCTTT. Translating gives CASMGRMNTEAFF.

The V and J genes are TRBV5-6 and TRBJ2-7, with a weak D call TRBD2 (5 bases). V lost 2 bases and J lost 2, with 14 bases in between. This CDR3 contains 15 residues. CDR1 SGHDT and CDR2 YYEEEE come from the germline V gene. CDR3 loop: CASSFYRAVTYEQYF. The DNA for the CDR3 is TGTGCCAGCAGCTTTTACAGAGCGGTGACCTACGAGCAGTACTTC.

The J gene is TRBJ2-1, the V gene TRBV12-3 or TRBV12-4; D gene uncertain. V lost 3 bases and J lost 5, with 5 bases in between. There are 12 residues in the CDR3. The CDR3 DNA follows: TGTGCCAGCAGTTTTAGCAACAATGAGCAGTTCTTC. This gives the protein CASSFSNNEQFF.

Here the CDR3 reads CASSQEGGNTQYF. In DNA form, the CDR3 reads TGTGCCAGCAGCCAAGAAGGGGGAAATACGCAGTATTTT. The chain employs TRBV3-1 (or the pseudogene TRBV3-2) and TRBJ2-3; weak D call: TRBD1 (6 bases). CDR1 and CDR2 (germline): LGHDT, YNNKEL (reference sequence). With 0 bases removed from V and 7 bases from J, the gap between germline ends came to 8 bases. The CDR3 runs to 13 residues.

The rearrangement uses TRBV12-3 or TRBV12-4 and TRBJ1-1; the D is unclear. V was clipped by 2 bases and J by 5 bases, with 9 bases between them. The CDR3 contains 13 residues. CDR3 bases: TGTGCCAGCAGTTTAAGTTCGAGGACTGAAGCTTTCTTT. Translation: CASSLSSRTEAFF.

The rearrangement joins TRBV5-4 to TRBJ1-3; perhaps TRBD1 as D (5 bases). There are 15 residues in the CDR3. Germline V lookup: CDR1 SGHNT, CDR2 YYREEE (reference sequence). Trimming left V 4 bases short and J 1 base short, with 12 bases between. The DNA of the CDR3 is TGTGCCAGCAGCCAGGTGGGGCCTTCTGGAAACACCATATATTTT. Protein sequence: CASSQVGPSGNTIYF.

The chain uses TRBV5-1 and TRBJ2-7; TRBD1 aligns across 7 bases. In germline, CDR1 is SGHRS, CDR2 YFSETQ. With 4 bases clipped from V and 6 bases from J, the junction kept 19 bases outside the gene matches. This CDR3 has 17 amino acids. This CDR3 reads CASSLDSRAQGVGEQYF. The CDR3 nucleotides are TGCGCCAGCAGCCTCGACTCCAGGGCTCAGGGGGTAGGCGAGCAGTACTTC.

This rearrangement joins TRBV13 to TRBJ1-1; D unresolved. Germline V gene data show CDR1 as PRHDT and CDR2 as FYEKMQ (reference sequence). V was shortened by 5 bases and J by 3 bases, with 7 bases between the two germline ends. This CDR3 spans 12 amino acids. The CDR3 protein is CASSRGDTEAFF. DNA for the CDR3: TGTGCCAGCAGCCGGGGAGACACTGAAGCTTTCTTT.